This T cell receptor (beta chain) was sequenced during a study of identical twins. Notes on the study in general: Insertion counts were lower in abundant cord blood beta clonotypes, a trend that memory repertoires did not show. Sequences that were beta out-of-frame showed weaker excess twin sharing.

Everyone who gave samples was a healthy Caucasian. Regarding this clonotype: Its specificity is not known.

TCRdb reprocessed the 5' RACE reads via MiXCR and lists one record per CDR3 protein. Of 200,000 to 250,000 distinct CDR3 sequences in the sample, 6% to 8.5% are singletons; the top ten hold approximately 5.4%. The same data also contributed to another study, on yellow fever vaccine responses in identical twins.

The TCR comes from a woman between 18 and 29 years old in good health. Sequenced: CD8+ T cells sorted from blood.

For the CDR3, the DNA is TGTGCCACCTTACTAAAGGGGGCGGACTACAATGAGCAGTTCTTC. Its protein is CATLLKGADYNEQFF. The rearrangement joins TRBV2 to TRBJ2-1; 7 nucleotides match TRBD1. Germline CDR1 SNHLY, CDR2 FYNNEI. V gave up 10 bases and J gave up 3 bases; unmatched junction bases: 12. The CDR3 consists of 15 residues.